This T cell receptor beta chain was retrieved from a study of T cell responses to AZD1222 COVID-19 vaccine. The overall study: Investigators merged groups given second doses at roughly 4 or roughly 12 weeks. Study results and limitations: Only a handful of AZD1222 recipients, roughly six in all, had baseline seropositivity. Clonal diversity was possibly underestimated, and white British individuals and females predominated among donors. After two AZD1222 doses, spike-specific TCR breadth and depth rose versus day 0.

Here immunoSEQ multiplex PCR was the method, and the copy in TCRdb shows in-frame clones only, minus some. This sample yields over 150,000 clones, of which around 90% are seen a single time; approximately 17% belongs to the top ten. Concerning this clone: Antigen specificity is unknown.

The CDR3 covers 15 residues. Looked up from germline, CDR1 is LNHDA and CDR2 is SQIVND (reference sequence). V was pared by 5 bases and J by 4 bases, with 15 bases between. The sequencing used peripheral blood, collected on day 0 of AZD1222 vaccination. The rearrangement links TRBV19 to TRBJ1-5; D may be TRBD1 (5 bases). The sequence was collected from an adult in good health. In DNA form, the CDR3 reads TGTGCCAGTAGTCAGGGCCGCGGAGGTAATCAGCCCCAGCATTTT. This gives the protein CASSQGRGGNQPQHF.